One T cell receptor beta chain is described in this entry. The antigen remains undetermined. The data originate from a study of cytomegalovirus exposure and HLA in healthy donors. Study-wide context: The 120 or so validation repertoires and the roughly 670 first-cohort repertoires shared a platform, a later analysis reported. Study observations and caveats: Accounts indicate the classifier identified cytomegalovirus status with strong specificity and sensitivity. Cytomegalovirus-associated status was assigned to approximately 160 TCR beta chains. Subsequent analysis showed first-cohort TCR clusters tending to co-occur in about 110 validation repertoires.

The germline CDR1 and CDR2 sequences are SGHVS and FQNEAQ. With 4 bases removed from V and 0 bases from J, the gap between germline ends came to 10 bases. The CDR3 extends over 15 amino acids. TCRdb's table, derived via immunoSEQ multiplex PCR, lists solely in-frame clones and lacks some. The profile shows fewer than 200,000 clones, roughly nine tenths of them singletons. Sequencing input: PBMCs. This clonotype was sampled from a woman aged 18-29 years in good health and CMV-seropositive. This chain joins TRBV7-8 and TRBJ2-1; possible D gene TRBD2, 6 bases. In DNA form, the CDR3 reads TGTGCCAGCAGCTCAGGGACTCGCTCCTACAATGAGCAGTTCTTC. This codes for CASSSGTRSYNEQFF.